This TCR beta chain is drawn from a study of identical twins. Study-level points and caveats: It was cross-sectional statistical analysis, not following the same donors, that the conclusions relied on. Excess sharing between twins was weaker in beta out-of-frame sequences.

The CDR3 runs to 16 residues. Every one of the donors was a healthy Caucasian. One entry per CDR3 protein results from TCRdb running MiXCR on the 5' RACE reads. The table lists some 1,700,000 distinct CDR3 sequences, about 31% of them singletons, with 0.25% to 0.3% in the top ten. With respect to this clonotype: The antigen is not known.

The sequence derives from a newborn girl in good health. The V gene is TRBV21-1, the J gene TRBJ1-2; the table's TRBD1 call for D was not verified on the DNA. TRBV21-1 is an annotated pseudogene. The sequenced material came from cord blood. CDR3 DNA sequence: TGTGCCAGCAGCAAAGGAGAGACAGGGTATAACTATGGCTACACCTTC. Translation gives CASSKGETGYNYGYTF.